The 21 T cell receptor beta chains presented below share a single source sample, sequenced in a study of vaccination and CD4 T cells after COVID-19. The Oncomine TCR Beta short-read assay was what sequenced the DNA obtained from cultured CD4+ T cells. One entry per CDR3 protein, called by TCRdb with MiXCR from the PCR reads. Of over 3,500 distinct CDR3 sequences in the sample, about 37% were seen once. Noted treatment: roughly 10-day PBMC culture with coronavirus spike peptide pools or control peptides (ViraFEST assay). Antigens for these TCRs are unknown. The specimen sequenced was CD4+ T cells from blood, cultured in vitro. Source of these receptors: a human donor who had recovered from COVID-19.

This clonotype was counted between two and nine times. The chain uses TRBV6-5 and TRBJ2-7, with TRBD1 identical over 8 bases. The CDR3 loop spans 13 amino acids. With 4 bases clipped from V and 5 bases from J, the junction kept 4 bases outside the gene matches. Germline V gene lookup returns CDR1 MNHEY and CDR2 SVGAGI. The CDR3: CASSSDRVHEQYF. The CDR3 nucleotides read TGTGCCAGCAGTTCGGACAGGGTACACGAGCAGTACTTC.

The gene calls are TRBV20-1 and TRBJ1-5; D possibly corresponds to TRBD1 (5 bases). The CDR3 has 15 amino acids. The V gene lost 0 bases and the J gene lost 5 bases, with 14 bases spanning the gap. Germline assignment: CDR1 DFQATT and CDR2 SNEGSKA (reference sequence). This CDR3 is CSARDSGSGDQPQHF. The CDR3 DNA follows: TGCAGTGCTAGAGATTCAGGGTCGGGGGATCAGCCCCAGCATTTT.

The chain joins TRBV5-4 to TRBJ2-7; D might be TRBD1 (6 bases). Germline assignment: CDR1 SGHNT and CDR2 YYREEE (reference sequence). This CDR3 spans 15 amino acids. Trimming shortened V by 3 bases and J by 0 bases, and 13 bases separated the two germline ends. The CDR3 sequence is CASSSRQESSYEQYF. The CDR3 region has the DNA TGTGCCAGCAGCTCCCGACAGGAGAGCTCCTACGAGCAGTACTTC. Full variable domain (rest looked up from reference TRBV5-4 and TRBJ2-7): ETGVTQSPTHLIKTRGQQVTLRCSSQSGHNTVSWYQQALGQGPQFIFQYYREEENGRGNFPPRFSGLQFPNYSSELNVNALELDDSALYLCASSSRQESSYEQYFGPGTRLTVT.

V and J are TRBV6-1 and TRBJ1-6; D gene ambiguous. V gave up 1 base and J gave up 9 bases, with 7 bases separating them. The CDR3 is made up of 13 amino acids. The germline V gene has CDR1 MNHNS and CDR2 SASEGT. The CDR3 protein is CASSEDEFSPLHF. The CDR3, as DNA: TGTGCCAGCAGTGAAGATGAGTTTTCACCCCTCCACTTT.

This chain links TRBV6-2 or TRBV6-3 with TRBJ2-3; D gene unclear. The CDR3 loop spans 12 amino acids. Looked up from germline, CDR1 is MNHEY and CDR2 is SVGEGT. V lost 7 bases and J lost 0, with 5 bases in between. The CDR3 region is CASKTSTDTQYF. DNA of the CDR3: TGTGCCAGCAAGACTAGCACAGATACGCAGTATTTT.

A single count supports this clonotype. The chain couples TRBV11-2 to TRBJ2-5; 7 bases map to TRBD2. The CDR3 sequence is 14 residues long. CDR1 and CDR2 (germline): SGHAT, FQNNGV. With V trimmed by 0 bases and J by 5 bases, 3 bases remained unmatched. Here the CDR3 reads CASSLDGGSETQYF. In nucleotides, the CDR3 is TGTGCCAGCAGCTTAGACGGCGGGAGCGAGACCCAGTACTTC.

The chain recombines TRBV20-1 with TRBJ2-5; D uncertain. The CDR3 has 14 amino acids. Germline lookup yields CDR1 DFQATT and CDR2 SNEGSKA (reference sequence). V gave up 0 bases and J gave up 2 bases, with 10 bases separating them. CDR3 loop: CSARDYGRQETQYF. In DNA form, the CDR3 reads TGCAGTGCTAGAGATTACGGGCGACAAGAGACCCAGTACTTC.

This clonotype was counted a few times. The chain combines TRBV7-2 with TRBJ2-3, with a possible D match to TRBD2 (5 bases). The CDR3 contains 14 residues. V shed 5 bases and J shed 4 bases, with 13 bases lying between them. Germline CDR1 reads SGHTA; CDR2 reads FQGNSA. The CDR3: CASSREQYADTQYF. CDR3 coding DNA: TGTGCCAGCAGCCGGGAACAGTACGCAGATACGCAGTATTTT.

CDR3 amino acids: CASKSGYDSLDYGYTF. Written as DNA, the CDR3 is TGTGCCAGTAAATCGGGGTATGATAGCCTAGACTATGGCTACACCTTC. The V call is TRBV19, the J call TRBJ1-2; no clear D. V lost 7 bases and J 3 bases, leaving 21 bases between the germline ends. The CDR3 is 16 amino acids. Germline CDR1 LNHDA, CDR2 SQIVND (reference sequence).

The rearrangement links TRBV20-1 to TRBJ2-7; 8 nucleotides match TRBD1. The CDR3 loop spans 12 amino acids. Germline CDR1 reads DFQATT; CDR2 reads SNEGSKA (reference sequence). V lost 6 bases, J lost 3 bases, and 4 bases stayed unmatched. The CDR3 sequence: CSALDRGYEQYF. CDR3 sequence (DNA): TGCAGTGCCCTAGACAGGGGCTACGAGCAGTACTTC.

This clonotype rates as medium-sized (0.01 to 0.1%). This chain connects TRBV27 to TRBJ2-1; D is unclear. V was pared by 4 bases and J by 0 bases, with 10 bases between. The CDR3 extends over 15 amino acids. CDR1 MNHEY and CDR2 SMNVEV come from the germline V gene (reference sequence). The CDR3: CASSSWISSYNEQFF. In nucleotides, the CDR3 is TGTGCCAGCAGTTCGTGGATAAGCTCCTACAATGAGCAGTTCTTC.

The J gene is TRBJ2-1, the V gene TRBV12-3 or TRBV12-4, with TRBD2 matching over 8 bases. CDR3 length: 15 residues. V was pared by 3 bases and J by 9 bases, with 10 bases of the junction left unmatched. CDR3 residues: CASSFLSGGEGEQFF. In DNA form, the CDR3 reads TGTGCCAGCAGTTTTCTTTCGGGAGGGGAGGGTGAGCAGTTCTTC.

In this sample, this clonotype is medium-sized. V usage is TRBV7-9 and J usage is TRBJ1-6; D unclear. V was trimmed by 4 bases and J by 10 bases, leaving 8 bases between them. The length of the CDR3 is 12 residues. Germline-derived CDR1 and CDR2 are SEHNR and FQNEAQ (reference sequence). The CDR3 DNA sequence: TGTGCCAGCAGCTCCCCATACTCACCCCTCCACTTT. Its protein is CASSSPYSPLHF. Filled out from reference TRBV7-9 and TRBJ1-6, the complete variable domain reads DTGVSQNPRHKITKRGQNVTFRCDPISEHNRLYWYRQTLGQGPEFLTYFQNEAQLEKSRLLSDRFSAERPKGSFSTLEIQRTEQGDSAMYLCASSSPYSPLHFGNGTRLTVT.

In its sample, this clonotype was seen a few times. V usage is TRBV20-1 and J usage is TRBJ2-2; D ambiguous. From germline, CDR1 is DFQATT and CDR2 SNEGSKA (reference sequence). The CDR3 totals 13 residues. The ends were cut back, 1 base at V and 4 bases at J, with 7 bases in the middle. The DNA of the CDR3 is TGCAGTGCTAGAGCCACGGTCACCGGGGAGCTGTTTTTT. This encodes CSARATVTGELFF.

The V call is TRBV5-6, the J call TRBJ1-6; 12 positions match TRBD1. This CDR3 is built from 16 residues. Germline CDR1 SGHDT, CDR2 YYEEEE. V lost 4 bases, J lost 4 bases, and 3 bases stayed unmatched. CDR3 nucleotides: TGTGCCAGCAGCGAGGGACAGGGGGCTTATAATTCACCCCTCCACTTT. Protein sequence: CASSEGQGAYNSPLHF.

The genes are TRBV18 and TRBJ1-4, with D possibly being TRBD1 (6 bases). Trimming removed 6 bases from V and 6 bases from J, with 11 bases in between. Germline V CDR1 and CDR2: KGHSH, LQKENI. The CDR3 extends over 13 amino acids. CDR3 DNA: TGTGCCAGCTCCGGGGGCGCTGATGAAAAACTGTTTTTT. Translated, it gives CASSGGADEKLFF.

The rearrangement links TRBV5-1 to TRBJ2-7, with D perhaps TRBD1 (6 bases). Trimming cost V 4 bases and J 4 bases, with 18 bases left between them. This CDR3 comprises 15 residues. Germline-derived CDR1 and CDR2 are SGHRS and YFSETQ. In DNA form, the CDR3 reads TGCGCCAGCAGCCCCCCCCTAGGGGGACAATACGAGCAGTACTTC. Residues: CASSPPLGGQYEQYF.

By sample share, this clonotype is medium-sized. This rearrangement joins TRBV7-6 to TRBJ1-2, with D unclear. Deletions cut 1 base from V and 5 bases from J, with 5 bases between. In germline, CDR1 is SGHVS, CDR2 FNYEAQ. The length of the CDR3 is 12 residues. CDR3 protein: CASSLGGYGYTF. The CDR3 bases are TGTGCCAGCAGCTTAGGGGGATATGGCTACACCTTC.

This chain links TRBV5-4 with TRBJ2-7, with 13 positions matching TRBD2. The CDR3 is 16 residues long. V was clipped by 4 bases and J by 5 bases; unmatched bases: 9. Germline CDR1 SGHNT, CDR2 YYREEE (reference sequence). The CDR3 region is CASSHRTSGSGHEQYF. CDR3 nucleotides: TGTGCCAGCAGCCACCGGACTAGCGGGAGCGGGCACGAGCAGTACTTC.

The chain couples TRBV9 to TRBJ2-3; no firm D call. The CDR3 contains 14 residues. The V gene's germline CDR1 is SGDLS and CDR2 YYNGEE. Trimming took 0 bases from V and 4 from J, leaving 9 bases between them. Here the CDR3 reads CASSVASRADTQYF. The CDR3 nucleotides are TGTGCCAGCAGCGTAGCTTCTCGAGCAGATACGCAGTATTTT.

Only a few counts were recorded for this clonotype. V is TRBV11-3 and J is TRBJ2-3; TRBD1 might be the D (5 bases). Trimming removed 1 base from V and 1 base from J, with 12 bases in between. The length of the CDR3 is 16 residues. Germline CDR1 SGHNT, CDR2 YENEEA. In nucleotides, the CDR3 is TGTGCCAGCAGCTTAGCATGGGGCCAAGGCACAGATACGCAGTATTTT. It yields the protein CASSLAWGQGTDTQYF.